The 29 T cell receptor beta chains below come from one sample, sequenced in a study of PD-1 blockade in classical Hodgkin lymphoma. The data were produced by immunoSEQ multiplex PCR, yet TCRdb's version contains in-frame clones alone and is incomplete. The repertoire holds some 46,000 clones, with about three quarters as singletons. In every patient, relapse followed autologous stem cell transplantation, while exposure to brentuximab vedotin differed. Material: peripheral blood mononuclear cells (PBMCs), obtained before the second cycle of nivolumab. These receptors originate from a human donor with classical Hodgkin lymphoma.

This clone was counted once. The junction shows a germline mismatch at one end, possibly a read error. The genes are TRBV7-9 and TRBJ2-7; 10 bases align to TRBD2. Per germline, CDR1 SEHNR and CDR2 FQNEAQ (reference sequence). The CDR3 is made up of 16 amino acids. CDR3 loop: CASSVAGGGPTTEQYF. CDR3 DNA: TGTGCCAGCAGCGTAGCGGGGGGAGGACCTACTACCGAGCAGTACTTC.

The chain carries TRBV9 and TRBJ2-2; the match to TRBD1 covers 8 bases. Per the germline V gene, CDR1 is SGDLS and CDR2 is YYNGEE. CDR3 size: 15 residues. Trimming took 4 bases from V and 3 from J; bases not matched to a gene: 5. In DNA, the CDR3 is TGTGCCAGCAGCACGGGACAGGACTACACCGGGGAGCTGTTTTTT. Translated, it gives CASSTGQDYTGELFF. Supplemented by reference TRBV9 and TRBJ2-2, the full variable domain reads DSGVTQTPKHLITATGQRVTLRCSPRSGDLSVYWYQQSLDQGLQFLIQYYNGEERAKGNILERFSAQQFPDLHSELNLSSLELGDSALYFCASSTGQDYTGELFFGEGSRLTVL.

The chain uses TRBV2 and TRBJ1-5, with D uncertain. CDR1 and CDR2 (germline): SNHLY, FYNNEI. Trimming left V 1 base short and J 8 bases short, with 6 bases between. This CDR3 has 12 amino acids. CDR3 amino acids: CASSEGREPQHF. Here the CDR3 DNA reads TGTGCCAGCAGTGAAGGGCGGGAGCCCCAGCATTTT.

This clone was seen a few times. The gene calls are TRBV30 and TRBJ1-2; D gene uncertain. The CDR3 is 10 amino acids. Trimming left V 4 bases short and J 7 bases short, with 7 bases between. Per the germline V gene, CDR1 is GTSNPN and CDR2 is SVGIG (reference sequence). CDR3: CAWKERGYTF. The CDR3 coding sequence is TGTGCCTGGAAAGAACGTGGCTACACCTTC.

The chain carries TRBV5-1 and TRBJ2-1; the D gene is possibly TRBD2 (5 bases). The CDR3 runs 14 residues. Germline CDR1 is SGHRS and CDR2 is YFSETQ. Trimming shortened V by 4 bases and J by 8 bases, and 16 bases separated the two germline ends. CDR3 in amino acids: CASSRTIDSDEQFF. CDR3 coding DNA: TGCGCCAGCAGCAGGACGATAGATAGCGATGAGCAGTTCTTC.

The chain has TRBV2 and TRBJ1-1; 8 bases match TRBD1. After removal of 6 bases from V and 5 bases from J, the junction contained 8 bases not matched to a gene. CDR1 is SNHLY and CDR2 is FYNNEI in the germline V gene. The CDR3 covers 14 residues. In nucleotides, the CDR3 is TGTGCCAGCAGCTCATGGACAGGGAGGACTGAAGCTTTCTTT. It encodes CASSSWTGRTEAFF.

The chain is built from TRBV25-1 and TRBJ2-7; D tentatively reads TRBD1 or TRBD2 (5 bases each). With 1 base removed from V and 7 bases from J, the gap between germline ends came to 17 bases. The CDR3 has 15 residues. Germline CDR1 MGHDK, CDR2 SYGVNS. CDR3 in amino acids: CASSEFRDPLWEQYF. The CDR3 coding sequence is TGTGCCAGCAGTGAATTTAGGGACCCATTATGGGAGCAGTACTTC.

The V and J genes are TRBV7-9 and TRBJ1-3; D is unclear. The CDR3 consists of 15 residues. The V end lost 5 bases, the J end lost 0 bases, and 11 bases lay between the germline ends. Germline CDR1 SEHNR, CDR2 FQNEAQ (reference sequence). CDR3 residues: CASSPRAISGNTIYF. For the CDR3, the DNA is TGTGCCAGCAGCCCCCGAGCCATCTCTGGAAACACCATATATTTT.

The chain carries TRBV7-2 and TRBJ2-1, with 9 bases aligning to TRBD2. V trimming: 4 bases; J trimming: 5 bases; junction bases outside the gene matches: 6. Germline V gives CDR1 SGHTA, CDR2 FQGNSA. This CDR3 contains 15 residues. The CDR3 here is CASSSILAGNNEQFF. CDR3 DNA: TGTGCCAGCAGCTCCATACTAGCGGGCAACAATGAGCAGTTCTTC.

The chain uses TRBV7-9 and TRBJ1-4; 8 nucleotides agree with TRBD1. Germline V gene data show CDR1 as SEHNR and CDR2 as FQNEAQ (reference sequence). Trimming removed 5 bases from V and 4 bases from J; junction bases left unmatched: 6. The length of the CDR3 is 15 residues. As DNA, the CDR3 is TGTGCCAGCAGCCCGGAGGACAGGGTTAATGAAAAACTGTTTTTT. Residues: CASSPEDRVNEKLFF.

V is TRBV27 and J is TRBJ2-7; D is undetermined. V was trimmed by 0 bases and J by 4 bases, leaving 10 bases between them. Per the germline V gene, CDR1 is MNHEY and CDR2 is SMNVEV (reference sequence). CDR3 length equals 14 residues. In nucleotides, the CDR3 is TGTGCCAGCAGTTTATCGATAGACGGGTACGAGCAGTACTTC. Encoded protein: CASSLSIDGYEQYF.

V is TRBV28 and J is TRBJ1-2, with D perhaps TRBD1 (5 bases). CDR3 length equals 15 residues. In germline, CDR1 is MDHEN, CDR2 SYDVKM. The V end lost 6 bases, the J end lost 4 bases, and 18 bases lay between the germline ends. CDR3 protein: CASSRLSGTIYGYTF. Here the CDR3 DNA reads TGTGCCAGCAGCCGGCTGTCCGGGACGATCTATGGCTACACCTTC.

The V and J genes are TRBV6-6 and TRBJ1-4, with TRBD1 matching 9 bases. CDR3 size: 15 residues. In germline, CDR1 is MNHNY, CDR2 SVGAGI (reference sequence). Trimming cost V 2 bases and J 4 bases; bases outside gene matches: 2. The DNA for the CDR3 is TGTGCCAGCAGTTACCCGGGACAGGGTAATGAAAAACTGTTTTTT. It is translated as CASSYPGQGNEKLFF.

This clone was seen more than once but under ten times. This sequence joins TRBV7-9 and TRBJ2-2, with D possibly matching TRBD1 (6 bases). The CDR3 is made up of 15 amino acids. CDR1 and CDR2 from the germline V gene are SEHNR and FQNEAQ (reference sequence). Trimming left V 2 bases short and J 2 bases short, with 9 bases between. The CDR3 region is CASSLNRDNTGELFF. The CDR3 DNA reads as TGTGCCAGCAGCTTAAACAGGGATAACACCGGGGAGCTGTTTTTT.

This clone was observed once. The chain has TRBV9 and TRBJ2-7; 10 bases are a match to TRBD2. The germline V gene encodes CDR1 SGDLS and CDR2 YYNGEE. V was clipped by 3 bases and J by 4 bases; unmatched bases: 4. The CDR3 runs 14 residues. CDR3 sequence (DNA): TGTGCCAGCAGCGCTAGCGGGAGAACATACGAGCAGTACTTC. Its protein is CASSASGRTYEQYF.

The rearrangement uses TRBV29-1 and TRBJ2-7; 8 bases match TRBD1. The germline gives CDR1 SQVTM, CDR2 ANQGSEA. This CDR3 is 12 amino acids long. Trimming removed 6 bases from V and 3 bases from J; junction bases left unmatched: 4. In DNA, the CDR3 is TGCAGCGTGACTGGACAGGGCTACGAGCAGTACTTC. Translating it yields CSVTGQGYEQYF.

This clone rates as medium-sized. The chain employs TRBV5-5 and TRBJ1-1, with a possible D match to TRBD1 (6 bases). The CDR3 contains 14 residues. V lost 1 base to trimming and J lost 1 base, with 8 bases between them. Germline CDR1 reads SGHKS; CDR2 reads YYEKEE (reference sequence). Written as DNA, the CDR3 is TGTGCCAGCAGCTTGCGGACAGAGAACACTGAAGCTTTCTTT. This encodes CASSLRTENTEAFF.

V usage is TRBV9 and J usage is TRBJ2-6; 8 nucleotides line up with TRBD1. Germline values: CDR1 SGDLS, CDR2 YYNGEE. V lost 4 bases and J lost 0; bases outside the gene matches: 6. This CDR3 region has 17 residues. For the CDR3, the DNA is TGTGCCAGCAGCCCCAGAGGACAGGGCTCTGGGGCCAACGTCCTGACTTTC. It specifies CASSPRGQGSGANVLTF.

This chain uses TRBV27 with TRBJ1-2, with a weak D call TRBD1 (5 bases). The CDR3 is 16 residues long. Per the germline V gene, CDR1 is MNHEY and CDR2 is SMNVEV (reference sequence). V lost 5 bases to trimming and J lost 2 bases, with 18 bases between them. The CDR3 loop reads CASSGGAGRRNYGYTF. For the CDR3, the DNA is TGTGCCAGCAGTGGGGGAGCGGGCCGCAGAAACTATGGCTACACCTTC.

The rearrangement joins TRBV15 to TRBJ1-5; TRBD1 matches at 7 bases. V trimming: 0 bases; J trimming: 3 bases; junction bases outside the gene matches: 8. Germline CDR1 LNHNV, CDR2 YYDKDF (reference sequence). The CDR3 spans 17 residues. CDR3 sequence reads: CATSRDQWGTVNQPQHF. Written as DNA, the CDR3 is TGTGCCACCAGCAGAGATCAATGGGGGACAGTCAATCAGCCCCAGCATTTT. The full variable domain, rest sourced from reference TRBV15 and TRBJ1-5, is DAMVIQNPRYQVTQFGKPVTLSCSQTLNHNVMYWYQQKSSQAPKLLFHYYDKDFNNEADTPDNFQSRRPNTSFCFLDIRSPGLGDTAMYLCATSRDQWGTVNQPQHFGDGTRLSIL.

V is TRBV7-6 and J is TRBJ1-2; possibly TRBD1 for D (6 bases). The V gene lost 1 base and the J gene lost 8 bases, with 8 bases spanning the gap. Germline CDR1 SGHVS, CDR2 FNYEAQ. CDR3 length: 12 amino acids. DNA of the CDR3: TGTGCCAGCAGCTTAGACAGGGAAGGCTACACCTTC. It yields the protein CASSLDREGYTF.

The V gene is TRBV5-6, the J gene TRBJ2-4; either TRBD1 or TRBD2 may supply D (5 bases each). Trimming removed 5 bases at V and 0 bases at J, with 15 bases between. CDR3 size: 16 residues. Per the germline V gene, CDR1 is SGHDT and CDR2 is YYEEEE. CDR3 protein: CASSWDESLAKNIQYF. CDR3 sequence (DNA): TGTGCCAGCAGTTGGGACGAGTCCCTAGCCAAAAACATTCAGTACTTC. The full variable domain, its missing parts supplied by reference TRBV5-6 and TRBJ2-4, is DAGVTQSPTHLIKTRGQQVTLRCSPKSGHDTVSWYQQALGQGPQFIFQYYEEEERQRGNFPDRFSGHQFPNYSSELNVNALLLGDSALYLCASSWDESLAKNIQYFGAGTRLSVL.

The V gene is TRBV4-3, the J gene TRBJ2-7; D is unresolved. The CDR3 totals 15 residues. The germline V and J ends were trimmed by 0 bases and 2 bases, with 11 bases remaining between them. Germline assignment: CDR1 LGHNA and CDR2 YSLEER. The CDR3 is CASSQDLSVPYEQYF. CDR3 DNA sequence: TGCGCCAGCAGCCAAGATCTTTCCGTACCCTACGAGCAGTACTTC.

The chain combines TRBV30 with TRBJ1-6; no definite D call. This CDR3 comprises 12 residues. Germline lookup yields CDR1 GTSNPN and CDR2 SVGIG (reference sequence). Between the trimmed V and J ends, which lost 5 bases and 8 bases, there was a span of 10 bases. CDR3: CAWEQRDSPLHF. CDR3 nucleotide sequence: TGTGCCTGGGAACAGCGAGATTCACCCCTCCACTTT.

This sequence joins TRBV7-3 and TRBJ2-7; the D gene is possibly TRBD1 (5 bases). CDR3 length equals 12 residues. Trimming cost V 6 bases and J 1 base, with 7 bases left between them. In germline, CDR1 is SGHTA, CDR2 FQGTGA. The CDR3 reads CASRRGSYEQYF. CDR3 sequence (DNA): TGTGCCAGCAGAAGGGGTTCCTACGAGCAGTACTTC. Using reference TRBV7-3 and TRBJ2-7 for the parts outside the CDR3, the full variable domain is GAGVSQTPSNKVTEKGKYVELRCDPISGHTALYWYRQSLGQGPEFLIYFQGTGAADDSGLPNDRFFAVRPEGSVSTLKIQRTERGDSAVYLCASRRGSYEQYFGPGTRLTVT.

This clone was detected only once. The CDR3 loop is CASSVHAAGTGELFF. The DNA of the CDR3 is TGTGCCAGCAGCGTACACGCGGCGGGCACCGGGGAGCTGTTTTTT. V gene TRBV9 combines with J gene TRBJ2-2; a possible D gene is TRBD2 (5 bases). CDR1 and CDR2 from the germline V gene are SGDLS and YYNGEE. CDR3 length equals 15 residues. Trimming stripped 1 base from V and 4 bases from J, with 11 bases between. Supplemented by reference TRBV9 and TRBJ2-2, the full variable domain reads DSGVTQTPKHLITATGQRVTLRCSPRSGDLSVYWYQQSLDQGLQFLIQYYNGEERAKGNILERFSAQQFPDLHSELNLSSLELGDSALYFCASSVHAAGTGELFFGEGSRLTVL.

V usage is TRBV5-4 and J usage is TRBJ2-5; either TRBD1 or TRBD2 may supply D (5 bases each). This CDR3 has 14 amino acids. Trimming cost V 4 bases and J 2 bases, with 12 bases left between them. The germline V gene has CDR1 SGHNT and CDR2 YYREEE (reference sequence). The CDR3 sequence: CASSEAGRQETQYF. CDR3 nucleotides: TGTGCCAGCAGCGAGGCAGGGAGACAAGAGACCCAGTACTTC. Drawing the rest from reference TRBV5-4 and TRBJ2-5, the complete variable domain is ETGVTQSPTHLIKTRGQQVTLRCSSQSGHNTVSWYQQALGQGPQFIFQYYREEENGRGNFPPRFSGLQFPNYSSELNVNALELDDSALYLCASSEAGRQETQYFGPGTRLLVL.

The chain joins TRBV7-8 to TRBJ1-1; D remains ambiguous. Germline V lookup: CDR1 SGHVS, CDR2 FQNEAQ. V was shortened by 5 bases and J by 0 bases, with 13 bases between the two germline ends. The CDR3 is 15 residues long. CDR3 bases: TGTGCCAGCAGCCCTACAACCGACATGAACACTGAAGCTTTCTTT. This encodes CASSPTTDMNTEAFF.

This chain connects TRBV5-1 to TRBJ1-2; 9 nucleotides match TRBD1. Germline CDR1 and CDR2: SGHRS and YFSETQ. J was trimmed by 8 bases and V by 0 bases; bases with no gene match: 11. The CDR3 has 16 residues. CDR3: CASSLVFWGQGGGYTF. The CDR3 DNA reads TGCGCCAGCAGCTTGGTGTTTTGGGGACAGGGTGGAGGCTACACCTTC.